The next 18 T cell receptor beta chains were all read from a single sample in a study of blood T cell repertoires in COVID-19. Generated by immunoSEQ multiplex PCR, the TCRdb table keeps only in-frame clones and is missing some. Of fewer than 700,000 clones in the sample, around 90% are singletons; the top ten hold around 7.8%. Input material: peripheral blood. All receptors come from a woman between 45 and 60 years old with COVID-19, enrolled during active disease.

The chain combines TRBV3-1 (or the pseudogene TRBV3-2) with TRBJ1-1; D gene uncertain. Looked up from germline, CDR1 is LGHDT and CDR2 is YNNKEL (reference sequence). CDR3 size: 13 residues. Trimming removed 2 bases at V and 12 bases at J, with 16 bases between. The chain's CDR3 is CASSQLNISPPFF. In DNA, the CDR3 is TGTGCCAGCAGCCAATTGAATATAAGCCCACCTTTCTTT.

The chain has TRBV7-8 and TRBJ1-1; D gene uncertain. CDR1 and CDR2 (germline): SGHVS, FQNEAQ. The CDR3 length is 13 residues. V was trimmed by 4 bases and J by 5 bases, leaving 11 bases between them. CDR3 in amino acids: CASSSLKRTEAFF. In DNA form, the CDR3 reads TGTGCCAGCAGCTCCCTAAAACGAACTGAAGCTTTCTTT.

The chain combines TRBV18 with TRBJ2-6; TRBD1 might be the D (6 bases). Germline loops: CDR1 KGHSH, CDR2 LQKENI. The germline V and J ends were trimmed by 3 bases and 19 bases, with 16 bases remaining between them. This CDR3 is 12 amino acids long. CDR3 sequence (DNA): TGTGCCAGCTCACCCGGACAGTCTTCCCTCACTTTC. This encodes CASSPGQSSLTF.

This clone was seen more than once but under ten times. The chain recombines TRBV2 with TRBJ2-5; a weak D match, TRBD2 (6 bases). CDR1 and CDR2 from the germline V gene are SNHLY and FYNNEI. The CDR3 consists of 17 residues. V dropped 1 base and J dropped 3 bases, with 18 bases sitting between them. Written as DNA, the CDR3 is TGTGCCAGCAGTGAAGTGGGATTCCCGGGAGCCGAAGAGACCCAGTACTTC. Translation gives CASSEVGFPGAEETQYF.

The chain links TRBV7-2 to TRBJ2-3, with 11 nucleotides matching TRBD2. This CDR3 is 17 amino acids long. Unmatched junction bases numbered 6, after V lost 2 bases and J lost 2 bases. Germline CDR1 reads SGHTA; CDR2 reads FQGNSA. This CDR3 reads CASSLQASGRPTDTQYF. The CDR3 DNA reads TGTGCCAGCAGCTTACAGGCTAGCGGGAGGCCCACAGATACGCAGTATTTT.

The rearrangement links TRBV24-1 to TRBJ2-2; 9 bases are shared with TRBD1. V was clipped by 11 bases and J by 1 base; unmatched bases: 7. Germline V gives CDR1 KGHDR, CDR2 SFDVKD. The CDR3 length is 15 residues. CDR3 sequence (DNA): TGTGCCAGCGGACAGGGGCCGATGAACACCGGGGAGCTGTTTTTT. Its translation: CASGQGPMNTGELFF.

V usage is TRBV6-2 or TRBV6-3 and J usage is TRBJ1-5, with 8 nucleotides matching TRBD1. The CDR3 loop spans 14 amino acids. The trim removed 6 bases at V and 5 bases at J, leaving 6 bases unmatched. Germline V gene lookup returns CDR1 MNHEY and CDR2 SVGEGT. The CDR3 DNA reads as TGTGCCAGCAGCCAGGGGGCCTCCTATCAGCCCCAGCATTTT. The encoded protein is CASSQGASYQPQHF.

V is TRBV19 and J is TRBJ2-5; tentative D call: TRBD2 (7 bases). The germline V gene encodes CDR1 LNHDA and CDR2 SQIVND (reference sequence). This CDR3 has 15 residues. V was pared by 10 bases and J by 5 bases, with 23 bases between. CDR3 DNA sequence: TGTGCCACCGCCGGGGGGCGGTGGGATTTGGAGACCCAGTACTTC. It codes for CATAGGRWDLETQYF. Drawing the rest from reference TRBV19 and TRBJ2-5, the complete variable domain is DGGITQSPKYLFRKEGQNVTLSCEQNLNHDAMYWYRQDPGQGLRLIYYSQIVNDFQKGDIAEGYSVSREKKESFPLTVTSAQKNPTAFYLCATAGGRWDLETQYFGPGTRLLVL.

This chain uses TRBV9 with TRBJ1-3, with 8 positions matching TRBD1. This CDR3 spans 15 amino acids. Germline CDR1 and CDR2: SGDLS and YYNGEE. With V trimmed by 4 bases and J by 4 bases, 7 bases remained unmatched. DNA for the CDR3: TGTGCCAGCAGCCCCACAGGGGGGGCCGGAAACACCATATATTTT. Its protein product is CASSPTGGAGNTIYF.

This chain joins TRBV6-4 and TRBJ2-7; 9 nucleotides align to TRBD1. In germline, CDR1 is MRHNA, CDR2 SNTAGT. CDR3 size: 15 residues. V was clipped by 9 bases and J by 4 bases; unmatched bases: 13. Here the CDR3 DNA reads TGTGCCAGGGGAAGTCACAGGGGGCTTAAGTACGAGCAGTACTTC. Protein: CARGSHRGLKYEQYF.

The genes are TRBV11-3 and TRBJ1-1; 7 nucleotides agree with TRBD1. CDR3 size: 14 residues. In germline, CDR1 is SGHNT, CDR2 YENEEA. After removal of 3 bases from V and 6 bases from J, the junction contained 7 bases not matched to a gene. The CDR3 sequence is CASSLRGPGAEAFF. CDR3 DNA: TGTGCCAGCAGCTTGAGGGGGCCGGGGGCTGAAGCTTTCTTT.

This chain uses TRBV2 with TRBJ2-3, with TRBD2 identical over 8 bases. Germline CDR1 SNHLY, CDR2 FYNNEI. V trimming: 5 bases; J trimming: 4 bases; junction bases outside the gene matches: 8. The CDR3 is 15 amino acids. CDR3 coding DNA: TGTGCCAGCAGTCGACGGGGGGGCCGGGCAGATACGCAGTATTTT. Protein: CASSRRGGRADTQYF.

V is TRBV2 and J is TRBJ1-1; D gene uncertain. Germline CDR1 is SNHLY and CDR2 is FYNNEI. V lost 2 bases and J 2 bases, leaving 12 bases between the germline ends. The CDR3 extends over 15 amino acids. CDR3 in DNA: TGTGCCAGCAGTGAAAGTGACTTCAGCAACACTGAAGCTTTCTTT. This encodes CASSESDFSNTEAFF.

The chain couples TRBV5-4 to TRBJ2-7; D call uncertain. The V gene's germline CDR1 is SGHNT and CDR2 YYREEE (reference sequence). The CDR3 runs 15 residues. Trimming removed 2 bases from V and 5 bases from J, with 17 bases in between. The CDR3 sequence is CASSFHPTYPDEQYF. CDR3 nucleotide sequence: TGTGCCAGCAGCTTTCACCCGACTTACCCGGACGAGCAGTACTTC.

The genes are TRBV5-4 and TRBJ1-1; possibly TRBD1 for D (6 bases). The CDR3 totals 14 residues. In germline, CDR1 is SGHNT, CDR2 YYREEE (reference sequence). V was shortened by 0 bases and J by 5 bases, with 11 bases between the two germline ends. DNA for the CDR3: TGTGCCAGCAGCTTGGCAGGGGTGGAGACTGAAGCTTTCTTT. This gives the protein CASSLAGVETEAFF.

V gene TRBV6-5 combines with J gene TRBJ1-6; 7 bases fit TRBD1. CDR3 length: 13 residues. CDR1 is MNHEY and CDR2 is SVGAGI in the germline V gene. V gave up 6 bases and J gave up 8 bases; unmatched junction bases: 4. DNA for the CDR3: TGTGCCAGCAGCCGGGACAGAGATTCACCCCTCCACTTT. Translation gives CASSRDRDSPLHF.

The CDR3 protein is CASTSLGRYTEAFF. CDR3 DNA sequence: TGTGCCAGCACCTCCCTGGGGAGGTACACTGAAGCTTTCTTT. The gene calls are TRBV6-5 and TRBJ1-1; D is unresolved. Trimming shortened V by 7 bases and J by 3 bases, and 15 bases separated the two germline ends. CDR3 size: 14 residues. Germline assignment: CDR1 MNHEY and CDR2 SVGAGI.

The chain carries TRBV2 and TRBJ2-7; D is possibly TRBD2 (5 bases). V was cut by 11 bases and J by 2 bases, with 13 bases left in between. This CDR3 region has 12 residues. Per germline, CDR1 SNHLY and CDR2 FYNNEI. The CDR3 DNA is TGTGCCGCGGGTGACTTCACCTACGAGCAGTACTTC. Its translation is CAAGDFTYEQYF.